Listed here are 18 T cell receptor beta chains from one sample, sequenced in a study of human CD8 memory T cell subsets. Libraries of TCR beta chains were produced by 5' RACE (UMI-labeled). TCRdb re-called the 5' RACE reads and shows each CDR3 protein once, DNA omitted. The sample holds about 5,400 distinct CDR3 sequences. Sequencing was done on a sample of CD8+ effector memory T cells (TEM) sorted from PBMCs. The subset here: effector memory CD8 T cells, CCR7- CD45RO+ CD95+. The receptors derive from a human donor in good health.

The V gene is TRBV5-1, the J gene TRBJ2-7; TCRdb returns TRBD1, unconfirmable since there is no DNA. The CDR3 sequence is 11 residues long. Germline lookup yields CDR1 SGHRS and CDR2 YFSETQ. The chain's CDR3 is CASSPGYEQYF.

V usage is TRBV2 and J usage is TRBJ2-7; without DNA, the TCRdb call of TRBD1 cannot be checked. The CDR3 spans 12 residues. Per germline, CDR1 SNHLY and CDR2 FYNNEI. The CDR3 reads CASSGQNYEQYF.

Considering frequency, this clonotype is medium-sized (0.01 to 0.1%). The chain carries TRBV7-8 and TRBJ2-5; there is no DNA to check the TCRdb D call of TRBD1. CDR1 SGHVS and CDR2 FQNEAQ come from the germline V gene. The CDR3 is 14 residues long. This CDR3 reads CASSLGLGTETQYF.

Considering frequency, this clonotype is large. This rearrangement joins TRBV7-2 to TRBJ2-1. CDR1 SGHTA and CDR2 FQGNSA come from the germline V gene. The CDR3 contains 13 residues. The CDR3 reads CASSLTGLNEQFF.

V and J are TRBV29-1 and TRBJ2-5; TCRdb returns TRBD2, unconfirmable since there is no DNA. Germline CDR1 and CDR2: SQVTM and ANQGSEA. This CDR3 contains 13 residues. CDR3 residues: CSVDGGGQETQYF.

V gene TRBV4-1 combines with J gene TRBJ2-5; TCRdb's D call of TRBD1 is untestable without DNA. The CDR3 loop spans 15 amino acids. Germline loops: CDR1 MGHRA, CDR2 YSYEKL. The CDR3 region is CASSHSPGSQETQYF.

The CDR3 sequence: CASSEAPGDSETQYF. The chain recombines TRBV6-4 with TRBJ2-5. This CDR3 contains 15 residues. In germline, CDR1 is MRHNA, CDR2 SNTAGT.

The chain combines TRBV27 with TRBJ1-2; TCRdb's D call, TRBD1, is unchecked because there is no DNA. The CDR3 totals 12 residues. Germline lookup yields CDR1 MNHEY and CDR2 SMNVEV (reference sequence). The CDR3 region is CASSALGYGYTF.

This rearrangement joins TRBV6-2 or TRBV6-3 to TRBJ2-7; TCRdb selects TRBD2, and the lack of DNA leaves this call unchecked. This CDR3 spans 13 amino acids. The V gene's germline CDR1 is MNHEY and CDR2 SVGEGT. CDR3 residues: CASSPPAGYEQYF.

This sequence joins TRBV5-1 and TRBJ2-5; TCRdb calls TRBD2, which cannot be checked without DNA. The CDR3 runs 15 residues. Germline lookup yields CDR1 SGHRS and CDR2 YFSETQ. The CDR3 loop is CASSTLDPSSETQYF.

V and J are TRBV27 and TRBJ2-7; the TCRdb call, TRBD2, lacks DNA for checking. This CDR3 has 14 amino acids. In germline, CDR1 is MNHEY, CDR2 SMNVEV (reference sequence). Here the CDR3 reads CASGLAGGTYEQYF.

Frequency places this clonotype as medium-sized. This chain uses TRBV20-1 with TRBJ2-7; TCRdb calls TRBD2, which cannot be checked without DNA. Germline CDR1 reads DFQATT; CDR2 reads SNEGSKA (reference sequence). This CDR3 is 13 amino acids long. The CDR3 protein is CSARGQLDYEQYF.

This clonotype registers medium-sized by frequency. The chain is built from TRBV27 and TRBJ2-1; the D gene TCRdb calls, TRBD2, cannot be checked with no DNA. Looked up from germline, CDR1 is MNHEY and CDR2 is SMNVEV (reference sequence). The CDR3 spans 15 residues. CDR3 amino acids: CASSRTSGAYNEQFF.

The rearrangement links TRBV7-9 to TRBJ2-7; absent DNA, TCRdb's TRBD1 call cannot be checked. The CDR3 extends over 16 amino acids. Per germline, CDR1 SEHNR and CDR2 FQNEAQ (reference sequence). CDR3 protein: CASSSQAGQNLYEQYF.

This clonotype is deemed medium-sized by its frequency. The chain recombines TRBV12-3 or TRBV12-4 with TRBJ1-1; TCRdb picks TRBD1, but there is no DNA to check that call. This CDR3 is 12 amino acids long. The CDR3 loop is CASSIGGTEAFF.

The chain joins TRBV5-4 to TRBJ2-7. Germline CDR1 is SGHNT and CDR2 is YYREEE (reference sequence). CDR3 length: 14 amino acids. Here the CDR3 reads CASSFQSGFYEQYF.

The chain links TRBV5-4 to TRBJ2-7; checking the TCRdb D call of TRBD1 is not possible without DNA. The CDR3 runs 13 residues. Germline V gives CDR1 SGHNT, CDR2 YYREEE (reference sequence). CDR3 amino acids: CASSLRTGYEQYF.

V gene TRBV6-2 or TRBV6-3 combines with J gene TRBJ2-1; the D call of TRBD2 rests on TCRdb alone, since no DNA is present to check it. Germline V CDR1 and CDR2: MNHEY, SVGEGT. There are 16 residues in the CDR3. The CDR3 protein is CASSYVGTSGINEQFF.